This TCR beta chain emerged from a study of blood T cell repertoires in COVID-19. The wider study: Samples came from the United States, Italy and Spain, spanning acute and convalescent COVID-19. Nucleic acid was either cDNA or gDNA, and it came from T cells, B-cell-depleted T cells, or PBMCs.

Patients of the Seattle cohort, enrolled during active infection, were followed longitudinally. Method: immunoSEQ multiplex PCR; TCRdb's copy keeps in-frame clones and lacks some. The data show 90,000 to 100,000 clones, 70% to 90% seen once. This receptor was obtained from a man aged 50-59 years with COVID-19, enrolled during active disease. The sample comprised peripheral blood.

The CDR3 loop is CASSQEGGSSYNSPLHF. The CDR3 bases are TGTGCCAGCAGCCAAGAAGGAGGGAGCTCCTATAATTCACCCCTCCACTTT. The V and J genes are TRBV4-2 and TRBJ1-6; D is unresolved. Germline V gene lookup returns CDR1 LGHNA and CDR2 YNFKEQ. The CDR3 length is 17 residues. V dropped 0 bases and J dropped 0 bases, with 9 bases sitting between them.